The present T cell receptor (beta chain) was sequenced within a study of control samples from healthy donors and cancer patients. The germline V gene encodes CDR1 DFQATT and CDR2 SNEGSKA (reference sequence). The CDR3 extends over 14 amino acids. Losses at the gene ends were 3 bases for V and 1 base for J; bases not matched to a gene: 4. TCRdb's table, derived via immunoSEQ multiplex PCR, lists solely in-frame clones and lacks some. The repertoire holds tens of thousands of clones, with 70% to 90% as singletons. This clone came up once. The TCR originated in a man between 45 and 60 years old in good health. The chain joins TRBV20-1 to TRBJ2-7; TRBD2 agrees at 9 bases. The sample comprised blood. CDR3 DNA: TGCAGTGCTAGTCCCACTAGCGGGTCCTACGAGCAGTACTTC. This sequence encodes CSASPTSGSYEQYF.